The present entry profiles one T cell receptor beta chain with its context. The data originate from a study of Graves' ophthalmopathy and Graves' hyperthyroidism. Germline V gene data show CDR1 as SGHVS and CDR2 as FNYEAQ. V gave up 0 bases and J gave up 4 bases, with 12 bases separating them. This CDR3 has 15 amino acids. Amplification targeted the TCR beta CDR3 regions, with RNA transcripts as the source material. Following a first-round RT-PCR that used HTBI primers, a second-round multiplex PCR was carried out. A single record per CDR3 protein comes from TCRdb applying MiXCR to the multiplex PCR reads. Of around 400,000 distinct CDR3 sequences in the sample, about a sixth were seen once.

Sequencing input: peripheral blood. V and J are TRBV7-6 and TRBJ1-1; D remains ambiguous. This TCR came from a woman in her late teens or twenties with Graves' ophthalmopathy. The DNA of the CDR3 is TGTGCCAGCAGCTTAGCCCCAAGCTCGGGCACTGAAGCTTTCTTT. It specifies CASSLAPSSGTEAFF.